This TCR beta chain stems from a study of blood T cell repertoires in COVID-19. Study summary: Acute and convalescent COVID-19 samples came from the United States, Italy and Spain. PBMCs, B-cell-depleted T cells, or T cells provided the cDNA or gDNA that made up the material.

CDR1 and CDR2 (germline): SEHNR, FQNEAQ (reference sequence). The CDR3 totals 17 residues. The germline V and J ends were trimmed by 1 base and 6 bases, with 21 bases remaining between them. Original data processing: Estimation of nucleated cell counts was performed using reference gene primer amplification. TCRdb keeps only in-frame clones here, not all; method: immunoSEQ multiplex PCR. V, J and clone size reflect that table, while D and trimming were determined from the DNA. The repertoire holds 70,000 to 85,000 clones, with about 90% as singletons. The V and J genes are TRBV7-9 and TRBJ1-2; TRBD1 might be the D (6 bases). What was sequenced was peripheral blood. The receptor comes from a woman in her fifties or sixties with active or convalescent COVID-19. In DNA, the CDR3 is TGTGCCAGCAGCTTAGGGGCAACTACAGGGTCAGGGAATGGCTACACCTTC. Translation gives CASSLGATTGSGNGYTF.